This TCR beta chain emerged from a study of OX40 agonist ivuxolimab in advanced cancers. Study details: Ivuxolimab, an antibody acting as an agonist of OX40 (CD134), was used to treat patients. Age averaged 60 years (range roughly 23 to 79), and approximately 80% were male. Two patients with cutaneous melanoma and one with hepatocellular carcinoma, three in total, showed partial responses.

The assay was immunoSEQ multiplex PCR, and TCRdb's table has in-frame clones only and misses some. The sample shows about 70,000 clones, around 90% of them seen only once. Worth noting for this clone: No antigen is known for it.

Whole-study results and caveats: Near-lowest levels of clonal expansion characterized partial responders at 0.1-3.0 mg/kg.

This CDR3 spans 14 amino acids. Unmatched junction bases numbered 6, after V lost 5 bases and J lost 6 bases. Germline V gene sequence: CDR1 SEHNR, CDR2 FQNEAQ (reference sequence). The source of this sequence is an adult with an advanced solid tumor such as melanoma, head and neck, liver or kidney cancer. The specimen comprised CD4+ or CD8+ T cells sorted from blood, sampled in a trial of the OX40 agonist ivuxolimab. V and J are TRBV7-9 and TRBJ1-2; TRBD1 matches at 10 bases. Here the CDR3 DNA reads TGTGCCAGCAGCGCGCGACAGGGGGCGAATGGCTACACCTTC. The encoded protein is CASSARQGANGYTF.